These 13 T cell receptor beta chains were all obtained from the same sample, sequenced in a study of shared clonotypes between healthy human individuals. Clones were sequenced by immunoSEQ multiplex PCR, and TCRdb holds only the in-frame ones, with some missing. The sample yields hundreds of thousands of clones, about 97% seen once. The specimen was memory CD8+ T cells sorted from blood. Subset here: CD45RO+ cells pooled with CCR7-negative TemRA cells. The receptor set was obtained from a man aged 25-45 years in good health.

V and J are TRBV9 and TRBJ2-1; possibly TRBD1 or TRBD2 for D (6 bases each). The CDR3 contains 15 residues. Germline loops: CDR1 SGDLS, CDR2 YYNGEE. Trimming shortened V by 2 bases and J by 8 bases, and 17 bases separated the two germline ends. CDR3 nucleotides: TGTGCCAGCAGCGTCACTAGCAATCAGGGGCATGAGCAGTTCTTC. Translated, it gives CASSVTSNQGHEQFF. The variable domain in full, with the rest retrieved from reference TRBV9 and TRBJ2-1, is DSGVTQTPKHLITATGQRVTLRCSPRSGDLSVYWYQQSLDQGLQFLIQYYNGEERAKGNILERFSAQQFPDLHSELNLSSLELGDSALYFCASSVTSNQGHEQFFGPGTRLTVL.

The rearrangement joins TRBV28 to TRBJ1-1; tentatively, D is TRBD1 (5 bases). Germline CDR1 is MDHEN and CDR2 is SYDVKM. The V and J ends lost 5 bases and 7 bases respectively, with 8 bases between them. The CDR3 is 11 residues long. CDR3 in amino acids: CASSRGVEAFF. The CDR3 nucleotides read TGTGCCAGCAGTCGAGGGGTTGAAGCTTTCTTT.

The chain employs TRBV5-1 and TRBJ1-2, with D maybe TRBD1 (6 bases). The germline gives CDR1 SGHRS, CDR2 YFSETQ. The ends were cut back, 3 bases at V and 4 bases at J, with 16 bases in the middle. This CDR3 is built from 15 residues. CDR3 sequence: CASSSTSGDIYGYTF. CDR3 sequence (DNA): TGCGCCAGCAGCTCGACCTCGGGGGACATCTATGGCTACACCTTC.

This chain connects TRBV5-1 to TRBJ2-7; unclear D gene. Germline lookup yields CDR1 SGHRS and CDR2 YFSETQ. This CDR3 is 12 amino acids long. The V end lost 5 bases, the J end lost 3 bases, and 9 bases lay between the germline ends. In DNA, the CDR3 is TGCGCCAGCAGATCGTTTCTCTACGAGCAGTACTTC. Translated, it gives CASRSFLYEQYF. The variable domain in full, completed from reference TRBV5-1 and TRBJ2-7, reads KAGVTQTPRYLIKTRGQQVTLSCSPISGHRSVSWYQQTPGQGLQFLFEYFSETQRNKGNFPGRFSGRQFSNSRSEMNVSTLELGDSALYLCASRSFLYEQYFGPGTRLTVT.

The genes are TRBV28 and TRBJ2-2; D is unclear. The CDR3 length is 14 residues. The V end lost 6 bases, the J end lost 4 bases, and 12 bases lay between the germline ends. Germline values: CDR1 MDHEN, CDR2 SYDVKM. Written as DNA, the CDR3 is TGTGCCAGCAGATCGGAGTGGAGCACCGGGGAGCTGTTTTTT. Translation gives CASRSEWSTGELFF.

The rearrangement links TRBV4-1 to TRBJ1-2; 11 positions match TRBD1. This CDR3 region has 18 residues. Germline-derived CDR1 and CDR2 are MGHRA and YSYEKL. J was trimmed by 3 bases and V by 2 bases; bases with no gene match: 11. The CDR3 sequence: CASSQKIGGTGGYYGYTF. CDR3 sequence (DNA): TGCGCCAGCAGCCAAAAGATCGGGGGGACAGGGGGATACTATGGCTACACCTTC.

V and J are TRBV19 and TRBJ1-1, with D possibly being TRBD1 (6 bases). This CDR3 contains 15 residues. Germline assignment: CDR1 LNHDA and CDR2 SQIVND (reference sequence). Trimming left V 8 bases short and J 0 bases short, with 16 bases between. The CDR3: CASRVQGMVNTEAFF. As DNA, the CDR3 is TGTGCCAGTCGCGTACAGGGTATGGTGAACACTGAAGCTTTCTTT. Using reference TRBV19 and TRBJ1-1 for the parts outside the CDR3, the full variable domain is DGGITQSPKYLFRKEGQNVTLSCEQNLNHDAMYWYRQDPGQGLRLIYYSQIVNDFQKGDIAEGYSVSREKKESFPLTVTSAQKNPTAFYLCASRVQGMVNTEAFFGQGTRLTVV.

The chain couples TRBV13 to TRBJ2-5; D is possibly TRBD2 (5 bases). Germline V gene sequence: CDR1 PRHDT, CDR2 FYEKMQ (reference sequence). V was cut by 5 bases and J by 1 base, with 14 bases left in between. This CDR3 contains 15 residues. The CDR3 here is CASSPGPGSQETQYF. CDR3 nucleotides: TGTGCCAGCAGCCCCGGGCCGGGAAGCCAAGAGACCCAGTACTTC.

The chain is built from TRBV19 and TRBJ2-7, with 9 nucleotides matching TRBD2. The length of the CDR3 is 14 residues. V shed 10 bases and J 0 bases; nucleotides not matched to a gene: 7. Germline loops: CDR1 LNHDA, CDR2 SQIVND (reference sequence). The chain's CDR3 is CATSSGISSYEQYF. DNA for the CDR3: TGTGCCACCTCTAGCGGGATAAGCTCCTACGAGCAGTACTTC.

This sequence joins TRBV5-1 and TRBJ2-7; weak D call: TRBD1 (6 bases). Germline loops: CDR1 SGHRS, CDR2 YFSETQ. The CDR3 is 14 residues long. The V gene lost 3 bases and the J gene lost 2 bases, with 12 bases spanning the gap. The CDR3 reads CASSSPGQPYEQYF. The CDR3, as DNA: TGCGCCAGCAGCTCCCCCGGACAGCCCTACGAGCAGTACTTC.

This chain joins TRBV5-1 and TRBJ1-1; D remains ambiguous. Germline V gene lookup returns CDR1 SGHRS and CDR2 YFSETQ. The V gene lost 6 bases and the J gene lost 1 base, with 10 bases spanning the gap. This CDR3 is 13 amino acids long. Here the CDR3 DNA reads TGCGCCAGCAACCGGGCGGCGAACACTGAAGCTTTCTTT. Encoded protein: CASNRAANTEAFF.

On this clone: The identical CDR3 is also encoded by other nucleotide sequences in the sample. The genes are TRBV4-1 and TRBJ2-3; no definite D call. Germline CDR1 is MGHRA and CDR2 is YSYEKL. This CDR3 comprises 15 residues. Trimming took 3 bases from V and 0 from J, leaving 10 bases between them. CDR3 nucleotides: TGCGCCAGCAGCCAGACCGGGCTCAGCACAGATACGCAGTATTTT. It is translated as CASSQTGLSTDTQYF.

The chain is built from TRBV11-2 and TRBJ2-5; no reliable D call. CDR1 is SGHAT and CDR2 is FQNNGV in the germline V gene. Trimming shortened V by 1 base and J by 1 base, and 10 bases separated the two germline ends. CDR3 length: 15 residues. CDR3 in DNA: TGTGCCAGCAGCTTAGGTGACTTACTCCAAGAGACCCAGTACTTC. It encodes CASSLGDLLQETQYF.